These 32 T cell receptor beta chains share one sample of origin, sequenced in a study of identical twins. In TCRdb, the 5' RACE reads were re-called with MiXCR into one record per CDR3 protein. This table has about 810,000 distinct CDR3 sequences, around 12% appearing once. The data were also submitted as part of a second study, on yellow fever vaccine responses in identical twins.

Sequencing input: PBMCs. Source of these receptors: a woman aged 18-29 years in good health.

This clonotype was seen only a few times. This chain links TRBV3-1 with TRBJ2-5, with TRBD2 matching over 15 bases. The CDR3 covers 18 residues. Per the germline V gene, CDR1 is LGHDT and CDR2 is YNNKEL (reference sequence). With 5 bases clipped from V and 4 bases from J, the junction kept 11 bases outside the gene matches. The CDR3 reads CASSKRTSGGAPGETQYF. CDR3 nucleotides: TGTGCCAGCAGCAAGAGGACTAGCGGGGGGGCCCCAGGAGAGACCCAGTACTTC.

The CDR3 coding sequence is TGTGCCAGCAGTTACTCGAAGGTCTCCGCCTCAGGGAATTCACCCCTCCACTTT. Residues: CASSYSKVSASGNSPLHF. The gene calls are TRBV6-5 and TRBJ1-6, with a tentative D call TRBD1 (5 bases). The germline CDR1 and CDR2 sequences are MNHEY and SVGAGI. The CDR3 runs to 18 residues. The V end lost 0 bases, the J end lost 7 bases, and 19 bases lay between the germline ends.

The chain carries TRBV18 and TRBJ1-1; D is uncertain. The CDR3 consists of 11 residues. V was cut by 2 bases and J by 8 bases, with 6 bases left in between. CDR1 and CDR2 from the germline V gene are KGHSH and LQKENI. The CDR3 DNA reads as TGTGCCAGCTCACCAGCGGGGGAAGCTTTCTTT. This gives the protein CASSPAGEAFF.

This sequence joins TRBV5-1 and TRBJ2-2, with 9 bases aligning to TRBD1. The CDR3 is 15 residues long. CDR1 is SGHRS and CDR2 is YFSETQ in the germline V gene. J was trimmed by 5 bases and V by 2 bases; bases with no gene match: 4. CDR3 nucleotides: TGCGCCAGCAGCTTCACAGGGGGCTGGACCGGGGAGCTGTTTTTT. This encodes CASSFTGGWTGELFF.

This chain uses TRBV12-3 or TRBV12-4 with TRBJ1-4; D uncertain. V was cut by 8 bases and J by 0 bases, with 7 bases left in between. This CDR3 is 13 amino acids long. Here the CDR3 reads CASAYATNEKLFF. CDR3 sequence (DNA): TGTGCCAGCGCCTACGCAACTAATGAAAAACTGTTTTTT.

The V gene is TRBV19, the J gene TRBJ1-2, with 8 bases aligning to TRBD1. Germline V CDR1 and CDR2: LNHDA, SQIVND (reference sequence). The CDR3 has 14 amino acids. After removal of 4 bases from V and 3 bases from J, the junction contained 4 bases not matched to a gene. DNA for the CDR3: TGTGCCAGTAGTACCTTACAGGGGGACTATGGCTACACCTTC. Amino acids: CASSTLQGDYGYTF.

CDR3 nucleotide sequence: TGTGCCAGCAGCTGGCCGGGACAGGGCCGAGAGACCCAGTACTTC. It codes for CASSWPGQGRETQYF. This chain uses TRBV11-2 with TRBJ2-5; 9 nucleotides align to TRBD1. With V trimmed by 4 bases and J by 4 bases, 7 bases remained unmatched. The germline V gene has CDR1 SGHAT and CDR2 FQNNGV. This CDR3 is 15 amino acids long.

Many counts were recorded for this clonotype. The chain uses TRBV2 and TRBJ2-2, with TRBD1 matching 7 bases. Germline values: CDR1 SNHLY, CDR2 FYNNEI. J gave up 2 bases and V 8 bases, and 2 bases lay outside the gene matches. The CDR3 is 13 amino acids. CDR3 loop: CASRDRNTGELFF. CDR3 coding DNA: TGTGCCAGCCGGGACAGAAACACCGGGGAGCTGTTTTTT.

This clonotype was seen repeatedly, ten times or more. This sequence joins TRBV24-1 and TRBJ2-1; D possibly matches TRBD1 or TRBD2 (5 bases each). The CDR3 runs to 13 residues. Trimming stripped 5 bases from V and 1 base from J, with 5 bases between. CDR1 is KGHDR, CDR2 SFDVKD, per germline. CDR3 in DNA: TGTGCCACCAGTGGGGGGTCCTACAATGAGCAGTTCTTC. As protein: CATSGGSYNEQFF.

As concerns this clonotype: Relative to the germline gene, one junction end is altered; a read error may explain this. The chain's CDR3 is CGSRGSLIGETQYF. The CDR3 DNA reads TGCGGCAGCAGAGGGAGTCTTATTGGAGAGACCCAGTACTTC. The chain employs TRBV4-1 and TRBJ2-5; a weak D match, TRBD2 (5 bases). Germline V gives CDR1 MGHRA, CDR2 YSYEKL. This CDR3 region has 14 residues.

This clonotype appeared many times. The J gene is TRBJ1-1, the V gene TRBV5-1; 10 bases are a match to TRBD1. This CDR3 contains 14 residues. V was pared by 3 bases and J by 6 bases, with 5 bases of the junction left unmatched. Germline CDR1 reads SGHRS; CDR2 reads YFSETQ. CDR3 loop: CASSWGQGIAEAFF. CDR3 DNA sequence: TGCGCCAGCAGCTGGGGACAGGGGATCGCTGAAGCTTTCTTT. Supplemented by reference TRBV5-1 and TRBJ1-1, the full variable domain reads KAGVTQTPRYLIKTRGQQVTLSCSPISGHRSVSWYQQTPGQGLQFLFEYFSETQRNKGNFPGRFSGRQFSNSRSEMNVSTLELGDSALYLCASSWGQGIAEAFFGQGTRLTVV.

This clonotype was observed a handful of times. This chain joins TRBV7-9 and TRBJ2-3; 7 nucleotides match TRBD2. CDR1 SEHNR and CDR2 FQNEAQ come from the germline V gene (reference sequence). Losses at the gene ends were 1 base for V and 4 bases for J; bases not matched to a gene: 8. This CDR3 spans 16 amino acids. CDR3 sequence (DNA): TGTGCCAGCAGCTTAGGTGGCGGGGGTCGTCCAGATACGCAGTATTTT. Translated, it gives CASSLGGGGRPDTQYF.

This clonotype was counted at least ten times. This chain connects TRBV4-2 to TRBJ2-3; perhaps D is TRBD1 or TRBD2 (6 bases each). V gave up 5 bases and J gave up 1 base, with 19 bases separating them. There are 17 residues in the CDR3. CDR1 LGHNA and CDR2 YNFKEQ come from the germline V gene. The CDR3 sequence: CASSGGDNPYRTDTQYF. Written as DNA, the CDR3 is TGTGCCAGCAGCGGCGGGGACAACCCCTATCGCACAGATACGCAGTATTTT.

The chain links TRBV7-8 to TRBJ2-3; D is perhaps TRBD2 (6 bases). Germline values: CDR1 SGHVS, CDR2 FQNEAQ. CDR3 length: 14 residues. Trimming shortened V by 2 bases and J by 5 bases, and 11 bases separated the two germline ends. CDR3 amino acids: CASSLWGVVDTQYF. The CDR3 DNA reads as TGTGCCAGCAGCTTATGGGGGGTGGTAGATACGCAGTATTTT.

This clonotype turned up a few times. The V call is TRBV20-1, the J call TRBJ2-5; tentatively, D is TRBD1 or TRBD2 (5 bases each). The CDR3 sequence is 12 residues long. Germline CDR1 and CDR2: DFQATT and SNEGSKA (reference sequence). V was trimmed by 6 bases and J by 5 bases, leaving 13 bases between them. CDR3 nucleotides: TGCAGTGCAGAGGTGGGGACCGAGACCCAGTACTTC. Amino acid sequence: CSAEVGTETQYF.

This clonotype came up a few times. This sequence joins TRBV3-1 and TRBJ2-7; no clear D. This CDR3 is built from 19 residues. V lost 5 bases, J lost 4 bases, and 30 bases lay in between. Germline values: CDR1 LGHDT, CDR2 YNNKEL (reference sequence). The CDR3 reads CASSANSFITPNQRYEQYF. The CDR3 DNA sequence: TGTGCCAGCAGCGCAAACAGTTTTATAACCCCCAACCAGAGATACGAGCAGTACTTC.

The chain combines TRBV5-6 with TRBJ2-1; TRBD2 matches at 7 bases. J was trimmed by 2 bases and V by 3 bases; bases with no gene match: 8. Looked up from germline, CDR1 is SGHDT and CDR2 is YYEEEE. The CDR3 covers 16 residues. The CDR3 protein is CASSSQGAGPYNEQFF. The CDR3, as DNA: TGTGCCAGCAGCTCCCAGGGAGCGGGGCCCTACAATGAGCAGTTCTTC.

This clonotype came up many times. This rearrangement joins TRBV29-1 to TRBJ2-3, with TRBD2 matching 12 bases. Germline CDR1 and CDR2: SQVTM and ANQGSEA. Trimming took 6 bases from V and 0 from J; bases not matched to a gene: 10. The CDR3 has 17 amino acids. The CDR3 loop reads CSVGSSGRAWSTDTQYF. CDR3 coding DNA: TGCAGCGTCGGATCTAGCGGGAGGGCCTGGAGCACAGATACGCAGTATTTT.

A remark on this clonotype: At one boundary the junction diverges from the germline segment, which might be a read error. The chain joins TRBV6-1 to TRBJ2-7; 7 bases fit TRBD1. Per the germline V gene, CDR1 is MNHNS and CDR2 is SASEGT. The length of the CDR3 is 14 residues. The chain's CDR3 is CASSTLQGRSSLDF. CDR3 bases: TGTGCCAGCAGTACACTACAGGGGCGCAGTAGTTTGGACTTC.

This clonotype was counted ten times or more. The chain carries TRBV20-1 and TRBJ2-5; no clear D gene. The CDR3 has 15 amino acids. In germline, CDR1 is DFQATT, CDR2 SNEGSKA (reference sequence). Trimming cost V 5 bases and J 1 base, with 17 bases left between them. The CDR3 DNA reads TGCAGTGCTGACCATTTTGCTCTGAGCCAAGAGACCCAGTACTTC. It translates to CSADHFALSQETQYF.

This clonotype appeared many times. The chain couples TRBV12-3 or TRBV12-4 to TRBJ1-6; 9 bases agree with TRBD1. J lost 8 bases, V lost 4 bases, and 6 bases had no gene match. The CDR3 is 15 amino acids. The CDR3 spells CASSYKGQGHSPLHF. CDR3 coding DNA: TGTGCCAGCAGTTATAAAGGACAGGGGCATTCACCCCTCCACTTT.

This chain links TRBV27 with TRBJ1-2; D is undetermined. The V gene's germline CDR1 is MNHEY and CDR2 SMNVEV (reference sequence). The CDR3 runs 13 residues. With 3 bases removed from V and 8 bases from J, the gap between germline ends came to 13 bases. CDR3 nucleotide sequence: TGTGCCAGCAGTTTGTCTCGGAACCGGGGCTACACCTTC. It is translated as CASSLSRNRGYTF.

The chain is built from TRBV5-4 and TRBJ1-2; D may be TRBD1 (6 bases). The V end lost 3 bases, the J end lost 4 bases, and 16 bases lay between the germline ends. Per the germline V gene, CDR1 is SGHNT and CDR2 is YYREEE (reference sequence). There are 15 residues in the CDR3. The CDR3 coding sequence is TGTGCCAGCAGCTCTAAAGGGGGACCGAGCTATGGCTACACCTTC. This codes for CASSSKGGPSYGYTF.

This clonotype was observed a single time. The V and J genes are TRBV10-2 and TRBJ1-2; D uncertain. Trimming removed 6 bases at V and 4 bases at J, with 12 bases between. Germline CDR1 WSHSY, CDR2 SAAADI. This CDR3 is built from 13 residues. CDR3 nucleotides: TGCGCCAGCAGCGACAAGATTTCCTATGGCTACACCTTC. It specifies CASSDKISYGYTF.

This clonotype was recorded at least ten times. The chain joins TRBV5-1 to TRBJ2-3, with a weak D call TRBD2 (5 bases). V was trimmed by 4 bases and J by 1 base, leaving 19 bases between them. The V gene's germline CDR1 is SGHRS and CDR2 YFSETQ. The CDR3 length is 17 residues. CDR3 in DNA: TGCGCCAGCAGCCCCGCTATGGGTGGAGGTCGCACAGATACGCAGTATTTT. It is translated as CASSPAMGGGRTDTQYF.

This clonotype was counted between two and nine times. This rearrangement joins TRBV4-1 to TRBJ2-7; 13 bases are a match to TRBD2. The trim removed 4 bases at V and 7 bases at J, leaving 7 bases unmatched. The CDR3 is 15 amino acids. The germline gives CDR1 MGHRA, CDR2 YSYEKL. The CDR3 region is CASSRGLAGAGEQYV. DNA of the CDR3: TGCGCCAGCAGCCGCGGACTAGCGGGGGCTGGAGAGCAGTACGTC.

This clonotype occurred many times. The chain uses TRBV14 and TRBJ2-1; 8 nucleotides line up with TRBD1. Per germline, CDR1 SGHDN and CDR2 FVKESK. The CDR3 sequence is 13 residues long. J was trimmed by 7 bases and V by 6 bases; bases with no gene match: 5. CDR3 loop: CASSWTGPNEQFF. For the CDR3, the DNA is TGTGCCAGCAGTTGGACAGGGCCGAATGAGCAGTTCTTC.

This clonotype occurred a few times. The chain uses TRBV28 and TRBJ2-7; 7 bases are shared with TRBD2. V lost 4 bases and J lost 6; bases outside the gene matches: 6. CDR3 length equals 13 residues. The germline V gene has CDR1 MDHEN and CDR2 SYDVKM. Here the CDR3 DNA reads TGTGCCAGCAGTTCAAGCGGGGCGGCCGAGCAGTACTTC. Translating it yields CASSSSGAAEQYF.

This clonotype showed up just a few times. The genes are TRBV5-1 and TRBJ2-5, with 12 positions matching TRBD1. CDR3 length: 16 amino acids. Trimming removed 1 base from V and 6 bases from J; junction bases left unmatched: 7. Germline assignment: CDR1 SGHRS and CDR2 YFSETQ. The CDR3 DNA sequence: TGCGCCAGCAGCTTGACCGGGACAGGGGGCTCGAAGACCCAGTACTTC. This encodes CASSLTGTGGSKTQYF.

This clonotype was detected ten times or more. The chain links TRBV10-3 to TRBJ2-7; D might be TRBD1 (6 bases). This CDR3 comprises 12 residues. Germline CDR1 and CDR2: ENHRY and SYGVKD. With 6 bases removed from V and 7 bases from J, the gap between germline ends came to 13 bases. CDR3 coding DNA: TGTGCCATCAGCCGGGACAAGGGGGAGCAGTACGTC. Translation gives CAISRDKGEQYV.

The chain carries TRBV20-1 and TRBJ2-1; TRBD2 might be the D (6 bases). V lost 5 bases, J lost 1 base, and 18 bases lay in between. Germline V gene data show CDR1 as DFQATT and CDR2 as SNEGSKA (reference sequence). The CDR3 has 16 amino acids. CDR3: CSAPAGGLASYNEQFF. The CDR3 DNA is TGCAGTGCTCCGGCCGGGGGATTGGCGTCCTACAATGAGCAGTTCTTC.

This rearrangement joins TRBV28 to TRBJ2-5; either TRBD1 or TRBD2 may fit D (5 bases each). Trimming left V 6 bases short and J 0 bases short, with 20 bases between. The CDR3 sequence is 17 residues long. Germline lookup yields CDR1 MDHEN and CDR2 SYDVKM. CDR3 residues: CASSTRRGKNNQETQYF. CDR3 nucleotide sequence: TGTGCCAGCAGCACCCGCCGGGGCAAAAATAACCAAGAGACCCAGTACTTC.